The rows below give T cell receptor beta chains drawn from one sample of a study of blood T cell repertoires in COVID-19. The table came from immunoSEQ multiplex PCR; TCRdb's copy has only in-frame clones and leaves some out. This sample has 150,000 to 180,000 clones, with approximately 85% found just once. Specimen: peripheral blood. These receptors came from a man between 60 and 70 years old with COVID-19, enrolled during active disease. The CDR3 runs from the conserved cysteine through the conserved F or W.

cdr3_length v_call cdr3_aa
14 TRBV7-2 CASSSGQGHYGYTF
11 TRBV20-1 CSAEVAYEQYF
16 TRBV18 CASSPSTGSGTGELFF
15 TRBV7-2 CASSLGQGTNSPLHF
14 TRBV29-1 CSVLKQGYTDTQYF
16 TRBV3-1/TRBV3-2 CASSPLDPTLRNEQFF
17 TRBV21-1 CARYPGGTESMNTEAFF
14 TRBV19 CASRPHDSYTEAFF
17 TRBV4-3 CASSQASPGTGFYGYTF
15 TRBV9 CASSVVGGARNEQFF
14 TRBV11-2 CASSLRGQGYGYTF
15 TRBV5-8 CASSLGQVPTYEQYF
18 TRBV12-5 CASGLIVDRSYSNQPQHF
13 TRBV19 CASSIGTASWMSF
14 TRBV28 CASSGRGGNSPLHF
15 TRBV20-1 CSARGSGTHLGPQHF
16 TRBV3-1/TRBV3-2 CASSHPGMASGNTIYF
12 TRBV19 CASSSGGYGYTF
13 TRBV7-9 CASSPLGAGGYTF
15 TRBV4-1 CASSHGTSGAGEQYF
15 TRBV9 CASSPRYSNNEKLFF
17 TRBV18 CASSPPNSGQGNEKLFF
14 TRBV29-1 CSVGGNEANYGYTF
16 TRBV24-1 CATSDLLASGAETQYF
13 TRBV29-1 CSGAGGSEETQYF
14 TRBV5-4 CASSLDKGLDGYTF
13 TRBV5-1 CASSFGGGAIAFF
15 TRBV19 CASSKLGQGAYEQYF
13 TRBV30 CAWSRGSNQPQHF
15 TRBV24-1 CATSMRTGGTGELFF
14 TRBV29-1 CSVEWAGGGTEAFF
13 TRBV15 CATATAIQGPQHF
17 TRBV5-4 CASSLGGTAGLNYGYTF
17 TRBV19 CASSPTGQGATNEKLFF
15 TRBV7-2 CASSPPGTRTNEQFF
16 TRBV24-1 CATSVDIQGNTGELFF
13 TRBV6-5 CASRYSGGTEAFF
16 TRBV29-1 CSVEVRAGGLGEKLFF
17 TRBV9 CASSGGRGTTVYNEQFF
17 TRBV20-1 CSASPDRGKSSNQPQHF
16 TRBV10-3 CAISEWTSGKGAEQFF
15 TRBV6-5 CASNGPGLAGFEQYF
18 TRBV4-1 CASSPAGSSGGGGNIQYF
14 TRBV9 CASSVDPDLGKLFF
13 TRBV29-1 CSVVREGNTEAFF
16 TRBV6-1 CASSEGGAGAGNGYTF
12 TRBV19 CASSILDFEAFF